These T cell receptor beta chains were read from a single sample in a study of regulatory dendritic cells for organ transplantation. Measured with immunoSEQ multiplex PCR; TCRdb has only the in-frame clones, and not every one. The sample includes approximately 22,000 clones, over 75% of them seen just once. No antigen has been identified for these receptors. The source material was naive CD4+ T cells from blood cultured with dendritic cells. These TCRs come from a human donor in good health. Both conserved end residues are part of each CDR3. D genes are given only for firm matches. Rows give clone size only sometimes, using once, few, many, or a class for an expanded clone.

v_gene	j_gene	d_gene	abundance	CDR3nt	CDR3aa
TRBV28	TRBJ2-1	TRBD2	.	TGTGCCAGCAGTTTCGGCGGGAGCGGGGACAATGAGCAGTTCTTC	CASSFGGSGDNEQFF
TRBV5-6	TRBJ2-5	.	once	TGTGCCAGCAGCTTGGGGTTCAGGGTGGTGACCCAGTACTTC	CASSLGFRVVTQYF
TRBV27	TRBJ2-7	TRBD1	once	TGTGCCAGCAGGTCACCGACAGGGGTATCCGAGCAGTACTTC	CASRSPTGVSEQYF
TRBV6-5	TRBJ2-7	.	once	TGTGCCAGCACCGTAGGTCCAGGGGTGGGCGAGCAGTACTTC	CASTVGPGVGEQYF
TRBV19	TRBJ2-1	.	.	TGTGCCAGTAGTATCGTGGCTAAAAAAAATGAGCAGTTCTTC	CASSIVAKKNEQFF
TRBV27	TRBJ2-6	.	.	TGTGCCAGCAGCCCCAGACTGAACTCTGGGGCCAACGTCCTGACTTTC	CASSPRLNSGANVLTF
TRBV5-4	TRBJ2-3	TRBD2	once	TGTGCCAGCACCGGGACTAGCGGGAGTGACACAGATACGCAGTATTTT	CASTGTSGSDTDTQYF
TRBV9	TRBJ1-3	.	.	TGTGCCAGCAGCGTATCAGTCGGTAACTCTGGAAACACCATATATTTT	CASSVSVGNSGNTIYF
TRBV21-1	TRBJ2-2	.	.	TGTGCCAGCAGCAACAGTTCAGGGATGGCGAACACCGGGGAGCTGTTTTTT	CASSNSSGMANTGELFF
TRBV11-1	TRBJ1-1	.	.	TGTGCCAGCAGCTTAGACGGATCCACTGAAGCTTTCTTT	CASSLDGSTEAFF